Following are 22 T cell receptor beta chains from one sample sequenced in a study of cytomegalovirus exposure and HLA in healthy donors. It was with 60 Vbeta and 13 Jbeta primers that the PCR ran. Generated by immunoSEQ multiplex PCR, the TCRdb table keeps only in-frame clones and is missing some. The sample contains about 160,000 clones, roughly three quarters of which appear only once. The sample was PBMCs. The receptors derive from a man aged 40-50 years in good health and CMV-seropositive.

The chain carries TRBV5-8 and TRBJ1-1; D is possibly TRBD1 (6 bases). Per germline, CDR1 SGHTS and CDR2 YDEGEE. CDR3 length: 15 amino acids. Trimming pared 4 bases from V and 10 bases from J, leaving 23 bases between. CDR3 in amino acids: CASSASYPVGAGAFF. Written as DNA, the CDR3 is TGTGCCAGCAGCGCAAGCTACCCAGTGGGGGCAGGAGCTTTCTTT. The full variable domain, rest sourced from reference TRBV5-8 and TRBJ1-1, is EAGVTQSPTHLIKTRGQQATLRCSPISGHTSVYWYQQALGLGLQFLLWYDEGEERNRGNFPPRFSGRQFPNYSSELNVNALELEDSALYLCASSASYPVGAGAFFGQGTRLTVV.

DNA of the CDR3: TGTGCCAGCAGCTCCCTTAGCGGGTCAGGGAACACCGGGGAGCTGTTTTTT. Translating gives CASSSLSGSGNTGELFF. This chain joins TRBV7-9 and TRBJ2-2; 7 bases are a match to TRBD2. V trimming: 4 bases; J trimming: 1 base; junction bases outside the gene matches: 9. The CDR3 length is 17 residues. The germline V gene encodes CDR1 SEHNR and CDR2 FQNEAQ (reference sequence).

This chain uses TRBV30 with TRBJ2-3; 9 bases match TRBD1. Losses at the gene ends were 5 bases for V and 5 bases for J; bases not matched to a gene: 8. CDR1 is GTSNPN and CDR2 is SVGIG in the germline V gene (reference sequence). The CDR3 consists of 14 residues. CDR3: CAWGGGQGLDTQYF. The CDR3 bases are TGTGCCTGGGGAGGGGGACAGGGATTAGATACGCAGTATTTT.

This clone came up once. The V call is TRBV5-1, the J call TRBJ1-1; TRBD1 is a possible D gene (5 bases). From germline, CDR1 is SGHRS and CDR2 YFSETQ. CDR3 length: 14 residues. V was clipped by 5 bases and J by 2 bases, with 13 bases between them. CDR3 in DNA: TGCGCCAGCAGTATTGACAGCCCCAACACTGAAGCTTTCTTT. Residues: CASSIDSPNTEAFF.

The chain employs TRBV29-1 and TRBJ2-1; TRBD2 agrees at 8 bases. CDR1 SQVTM and CDR2 ANQGSEA come from the germline V gene. This CDR3 is 12 amino acids long. The V gene end was trimmed by 7 bases and the J gene end by 8 bases; junction bases not matched to a gene: 7. The CDR3 protein is CSAAPGGDEQFF. The CDR3 coding sequence is TGCAGCGCCGCACCGGGGGGGGATGAGCAGTTCTTC.

The chain uses TRBV4-2 and TRBJ2-1, with 11 bases matching TRBD1. This CDR3 has 16 amino acids. J was trimmed by 3 bases and V by 4 bases; bases with no gene match: 5. CDR1 and CDR2 from the germline V gene are LGHNA and YNFKEQ. CDR3 loop: CASSREGQGVYNEQFF. CDR3 nucleotides: TGTGCCAGCAGCCGTGAGGGACAGGGGGTCTACAATGAGCAGTTCTTC.

For this clone: Sequence at one end of the junction differs from germline and may be a read error. The chain couples TRBV7-9 to TRBJ1-5; possibly TRBD1 for D (6 bases). Germline CDR1 and CDR2: SEHNR and FQNEAQ (reference sequence). The CDR3 is made up of 13 amino acids. CDR3 bases: TGTTCCAGCAGCTTACAGGGAACTCAGCCCCAGCATTTT. This gives the protein CSSSLQGTQPQHF. Complete variable domain (other parts from reference TRBV7-9 and TRBJ1-5): DTGVSQNPRHKITKRGQNVTFRCDPISEHNRLYWYRQTLGQGPEFLTYFQNEAQLEKSRLLSDRFSAERPKGSFSTLEIQRTEQGDSAMYLCSSSLQGTQPQHFGDGTRLSIL.

J is TRBJ2-1 and V is TRBV4-2; a weak D match, TRBD2 (5 bases). The CDR3 is made up of 14 amino acids. Trimming removed 4 bases at V and 7 bases at J, with 14 bases between. CDR1 is LGHNA, CDR2 YNFKEQ, per germline. The CDR3 reads CASSRTSIGNEQFF. CDR3 DNA: TGTGCCAGCAGCCGCACTAGTATAGGTAATGAGCAGTTCTTC.

The gene calls are TRBV19 and TRBJ2-2; 9 nucleotides agree with TRBD1. The length of the CDR3 is 16 residues. Trimming removed 9 bases from V and 3 bases from J; junction bases left unmatched: 11. Germline V gene data show CDR1 as LNHDA and CDR2 as SQIVND (reference sequence). In DNA form, the CDR3 reads TGTGCCAGCAGGGATCCGGGACAGGGATACACCGGGGAGCTGTTTTTT. This encodes CASRDPGQGYTGELFF.

This chain connects TRBV25-1 to TRBJ2-5; possibly TRBD2 for D (5 bases). Trimming removed 1 base at V and 1 base at J, with 7 bases between. Germline assignment: CDR1 MGHDK and CDR2 SYGVNS. The CDR3 extends over 14 amino acids. In nucleotides, the CDR3 is TGTGCCAGCAGTGAATCCGGAGGCCAAGAGACCCAGTACTTC. Protein: CASSESGGQETQYF.

This sequence joins TRBV30 and TRBJ2-7; D is possibly TRBD2 (5 bases). CDR3 length: 14 amino acids. V was trimmed by 0 bases and J by 3 bases, leaving 12 bases between them. CDR1 is GTSNPN and CDR2 is SVGIG in the germline V gene (reference sequence). The CDR3 DNA is TGTGCCTGGAGTGTAAGCTGGCGGGTCTACGAGCAGTACTTC. It encodes CAWSVSWRVYEQYF.

The chain couples TRBV4-3 to TRBJ1-1; 8 bases are shared with TRBD1. Germline V lookup: CDR1 LGHNA, CDR2 YSLEER. Losses at the gene ends were 5 bases for V and 2 bases for J; bases not matched to a gene: 7. This CDR3 contains 15 residues. The CDR3 reads CASSSDRALNTEAFF. The CDR3 nucleotides read TGCGCCAGCAGCTCGGACAGGGCTCTTAACACTGAAGCTTTCTTT.

J is TRBJ1-1 and V is TRBV19, with D possibly being TRBD1 (5 bases). Between the trimmed V and J ends, which lost 7 bases and 9 bases, there was a span of 15 bases. The length of the CDR3 is 12 residues. Germline V gene sequence: CDR1 LNHDA, CDR2 SQIVND (reference sequence). CDR3 amino acids: CASIGGPGKAFF. CDR3 coding DNA: TGTGCCAGTATCGGTGGGCCAGGGAAAGCTTTCTTT.

V usage is TRBV30 and J usage is TRBJ2-2; tentatively, D is TRBD2 (6 bases). The CDR3 sequence is 15 residues long. V was clipped by 3 bases and J by 1 base, with 12 bases between them. Germline assignment: CDR1 GTSNPN and CDR2 SVGIG (reference sequence). CDR3 DNA sequence: TGTGCCTGGAGCTGGAGGGCACTGAACACCGGGGAGCTGTTTTTT. Residues: CAWSWRALNTGELFF.

The CDR3 region is CASSPRDSYNSPLHF. DNA of the CDR3: TGTGCCAGCAGCCCCCGGGACAGCTATAATTCACCCCTCCACTTT. The chain couples TRBV11-2 to TRBJ1-6; 7 bases are a match to TRBD1. CDR1 is SGHAT and CDR2 is FQNNGV in the germline V gene. Trimming at V came to 5 bases and at J to 3 bases, leaving 4 bases not matched to a gene. This CDR3 has 15 amino acids.

The rearrangement links TRBV5-4 to TRBJ2-5; 9 bases match TRBD1. The better agreement between TRBJ2-7 and the DNA end casts doubt on the J call. Germline values: CDR1 SGHNT, CDR2 YYREEE (reference sequence). The CDR3 is 15 amino acids. The CDR3 nucleotides read TGTGCCAGCAGCGTGGCATCGACAGGGGGGCACGAGCAGTACTTC. Its translation is CASSVASTGGHEQYF.

The genes are TRBV2 and TRBJ1-6, with 9 bases identical to TRBD1. The V gene's germline CDR1 is SNHLY and CDR2 FYNNEI. Losses at the gene ends were 6 bases for V and 3 bases for J; bases not matched to a gene: 6. This CDR3 is built from 16 residues. The CDR3: CASRDRGQNYNSPLHF. Written as DNA, the CDR3 is TGTGCCAGCAGGGACAGGGGCCAGAACTATAATTCACCCCTCCACTTT.

This chain connects TRBV19 to TRBJ2-6; perhaps TRBD1 as D (5 bases). V lost 6 bases and J 0 bases, leaving 15 bases between the germline ends. The germline V gene has CDR1 LNHDA and CDR2 SQIVND (reference sequence). This CDR3 region has 17 residues. The CDR3 bases are TGTGCCAGTAGCCCTGGTGGGGCCTACTCTGGGGCCAACGTCCTGACTTTC. Its translation is CASSPGGAYSGANVLTF.

The rearrangement links TRBV7-2 to TRBJ1-2; TRBD1 might be the D (6 bases). CDR1 and CDR2 (germline): SGHTA, FQGNSA. This CDR3 is built from 13 residues. V shed 4 bases and J shed 8 bases, with 14 bases lying between them. The CDR3 spells CASSSPTGRGYTF. The DNA for the CDR3 is TGTGCCAGCAGCTCACCGACAGGCCGCGGCTACACCTTC.

The sample holds a few counts of this clone. The chain carries TRBV7-2 and TRBJ1-4; D not certain. CDR1 SGHTA and CDR2 FQGNSA come from the germline V gene. Trimming shortened V by 1 base and J by 8 bases, and 11 bases separated the two germline ends. The CDR3 length is 14 residues. In nucleotides, the CDR3 is TGTGCCAGCAGCTTAGGGGCCGGTTCCGAAAAACTGTTTTTT. The encoded protein is CASSLGAGSEKLFF.

In this sample, this clone turned up a few times. This chain joins TRBV18 and TRBJ2-6; possibly TRBD1 for D (6 bases). Trimming pared 2 bases from V and 0 bases from J, leaving 8 bases between. CDR3 length equals 16 residues. Germline CDR1 is KGHSH and CDR2 is LQKENI. In DNA, the CDR3 is TGTGCCAGCTCACCAAAACAGGGCTCTGGGGCCAACGTCCTGACTTTC. Residues: CASSPKQGSGANVLTF.

This clone was picked up one time. The chain recombines TRBV15 with TRBJ2-2; the match to TRBD1 covers 9 bases. Germline V lookup: CDR1 LNHNV, CDR2 YYDKDF (reference sequence). The J segment lost 4 bases and the V segment lost 1 base, leaving 10 bases of the junction unmatched. CDR3 length equals 18 residues. CDR3 in amino acids: CATSRGPGQGSLTGELFF. The CDR3 nucleotides read TGTGCCACCAGCAGAGGTCCGGGACAGGGCTCCCTCACCGGGGAGCTGTTTTTT.